The rows below give T cell receptor beta chains drawn from one sample of a study of blood T cell repertoires in COVID-19. TCRdb's table, derived via immunoSEQ multiplex PCR, lists solely in-frame clones and lacks some. This table has some 210,000 clones, 80% to 90% appearing once. Sequenced: PBMCs or T cells enriched from blood (not recorded which). The source is a man between 35 and 55 years old who had recovered from COVID-19. Both conserved end residues are part of each CDR3. The order of the fields is V gene, J gene, CDR3 length, CDR3 protein.

v_gene: TRBV12-3/TRBV12-4
j_gene: TRBJ1-3
len: 13
CDR3aa: CASSFLAGNTIYF

v_gene: TRBV6-6
j_gene: TRBJ2-7
len: 13
CDR3aa: CASTPAGLYEQYF

v_gene: TRBV30
j_gene: TRBJ1-2
len: 14
CDR3aa: CAWAHETGNYGYTF

v_gene: TRBV10-3
j_gene: TRBJ1-4
len: 15
CDR3aa: CAISETGGTNEKLFF

v_gene: TRBV30
j_gene: TRBJ1-6
len: 13
CDR3aa: CASGRGYNSPLHF

v_gene: TRBV29-1
j_gene: TRBJ2-5
len: 14
CDR3aa: CSVEDPYGGETQYF

v_gene: TRBV11-2
j_gene: TRBJ1-3
len: 15
CDR3aa: CASSLYRGSGNTIYF

v_gene: TRBV18
j_gene: TRBJ1-2
len: 15
CDR3aa: CASSPAGQSNYGYTF

v_gene: TRBV7-2
j_gene: TRBJ2-1
len: 16
CDR3aa: CASSPMGRRVYNEQFF

v_gene: TRBV5-5
j_gene: TRBJ2-7
len: 11
CDR3aa: CASSLERASNF

v_gene: TRBV7-2
j_gene: TRBJ1-1
len: 15
CDR3aa: CASSLVQGSMPEAFF

v_gene: TRBV5-1
j_gene: TRBJ1-1
len: 15
CDR3aa: CASRLDRSVNTEAFF

v_gene: TRBV10-1
j_gene: TRBJ1-1
len: 14
CDR3aa: CASSPGQAPPEAFF

v_gene: TRBV5-6
j_gene: TRBJ2-3
len: 17
CDR3aa: CASAPTPRGFSADTQYF

v_gene: TRBV7-9
j_gene: TRBJ1-5
len: 16
CDR3aa: CASSLEESDRNQPQHF

v_gene: TRBV7-6
j_gene: TRBJ2-5
len: 16
CDR3aa: CASSLIGTQNQETQYF

v_gene: TRBV11-2
j_gene: TRBJ2-3
len: 15
CDR3aa: CASSTLDRGLGTQYF

v_gene: TRBV9
j_gene: TRBJ1-2
len: 15
CDR3aa: CASSSGQGSSYGYTF

v_gene: TRBV6-9
j_gene: TRBJ2-7
len: 14
CDR3aa: CAPRGLAGGDEQYF

v_gene: TRBV2
j_gene: TRBJ1-4
len: 13
CDR3aa: CASSGQPNEKLFF

v_gene: TRBV7-9
j_gene: TRBJ2-2
len: 16
CDR3aa: CASSLRLAGNTGELFF

v_gene: TRBV5-8
j_gene: TRBJ2-3
len: 16
CDR3aa: CASSPGTGASTDTQYF

v_gene: TRBV24-1
j_gene: TRBJ1-2
len: 14
CDR3aa: CATSGAGQGYGYTF

v_gene: TRBV11-2
j_gene: TRBJ1-6
len: 16
CDR3aa: CASSLNTGSYNSPLHF

v_gene: TRBV5-1
j_gene: TRBJ1-4
len: 14
CDR3aa: CASSSRGLKEKLFF

v_gene: TRBV29-1
j_gene: TRBJ1-1
len: 13
CDR3aa: CSVAGITNTEAFF

v_gene: TRBV6-6
j_gene: TRBJ1-5
len: 15
CDR3aa: CASRPNGQGGQPQHF

v_gene: TRBV30
j_gene: TRBJ1-6
len: 11
CDR3aa: CAWRANSPLHF

v_gene: TRBV2
j_gene: TRBJ1-3
len: 14
CDR3aa: CASRPAAGGNTIYF

v_gene: TRBV6-5
j_gene: TRBJ2-4
len: 14
CDR3aa: CASSSRGNKNIQYF

v_gene: TRBV7-9
j_gene: TRBJ2-7
len: 13
CDR3aa: CASSRGGSYEQYF

v_gene: TRBV18
j_gene: TRBJ1-2
len: 13
CDR3aa: CASSLDRAYGYTF

v_gene: TRBV29-1
j_gene: TRBJ2-7
len: 12
CDR3aa: CSGRTGTYEQYF

v_gene: TRBV3-1/TRBV3-2
j_gene: TRBJ1-2
len: 16
CDR3aa: CASSQELGAGNYGYTF

v_gene: TRBV28
j_gene: TRBJ1-4
len: 16
CDR3aa: CASSSSGAGLREKLFF

v_gene: TRBV9
j_gene: TRBJ2-1
len: 13
CDR3aa: CASSAGHYNEQFF

v_gene: TRBV27
j_gene: TRBJ1-5
len: 14
CDR3aa: CASSIQGLNQPQHF

v_gene: TRBV6-1
j_gene: TRBJ2-2
len: 15
CDR3aa: CASSEQVQGTGELFF

v_gene: TRBV23-1
j_gene: TRBJ1-5
len: 17
CDR3aa: CASSQGTRTGRNQPQHF

v_gene: TRBV7-9
j_gene: TRBJ2-2
len: 15
CDR3aa: CASRGARDTTGELFF

v_gene: TRBV5-1
j_gene: TRBJ2-2
len: 17
CDR3aa: CATRGSGSPTNTGELFF

v_gene: TRBV4-1
j_gene: TRBJ2-7
len: 13
CDR3aa: CASSLRDNYEQYF

v_gene: TRBV28
j_gene: TRBJ1-2
len: 14
CDR3aa: CASFDRGRSAGYTF

v_gene: TRBV3-1/TRBV3-2
j_gene: TRBJ2-7
len: 15
CDR3aa: CASSQGAISSYEQYF

v_gene: TRBV19
j_gene: TRBJ1-2
len: 16
CDR3aa: CASTPGNSYYNYGYTF

v_gene: TRBV10-3
j_gene: TRBJ1-5
len: 15
CDR3aa: CAARGTGGVSQPQHF

v_gene: TRBV29-1
j_gene: TRBJ1-5
len: 13
CDR3aa: CSVGQGGNQPQHF

v_gene: TRBV19
j_gene: TRBJ1-5
len: 15
CDR3aa: CASSIERGSNQPQHF

v_gene: TRBV1
j_gene: TRBJ2-3
len: 19
CDR3aa: CTSSQDPVRGPGRADTQYF

v_gene: TRBV18
j_gene: TRBJ2-7
len: 13
CDR3aa: CASSPKISGEQYF

v_gene: TRBV5-4
j_gene: TRBJ1-2
len: 13
CDR3aa: CASSSSGNYGYTF

v_gene: TRBV19
j_gene: TRBJ2-3
len: 15
CDR3aa: CASSGLAGGRDTQYF

v_gene: TRBV5-4
j_gene: TRBJ2-7
len: 13
CDR3aa: CASSSPGYYEQYF

v_gene: TRBV2
j_gene: TRBJ1-3
len: 16
CDR3aa: CASSVERSQAGNTIYF

v_gene: TRBV29-1
j_gene: TRBJ2-5
len: 16
CDR3aa: CSAGSGLQGVGETQYF